This entry lists 8 T cell receptor beta chains sequenced from one sample in a study of identical twins. TCRdb reprocessed the 5' RACE reads with MiXCR, giving one entry per CDR3 protein. The sample contains 600,000 to 850,000 distinct CDR3 sequences, over 15% of which appear only once. These data were also reused for a study on T cells expressing NK-cell markers.

Specimen: PBMCs. Receptors were obtained from a woman between 18 and 30 years old in good health.

The sample holds a few counts of this clonotype. This chain joins TRBV12-3 or TRBV12-4 and TRBJ2-5, with 15 bases matching TRBD2. This CDR3 comprises 17 residues. The V and J ends lost 3 bases and 2 bases, in that order; junction bases with no gene match: 4. CDR3 sequence reads: CASSLGLAGGTQETQYF. In nucleotides, the CDR3 is TGTGCCAGCAGTTTGGGACTAGCGGGGGGAACGCAAGAGACCCAGTACTTC.

This clonotype was detected a few times. The chain is built from TRBV7-6 and TRBJ2-3, with 7 positions matching TRBD2. V lost 2 bases and J lost 0; bases outside the gene matches: 5. CDR1 is SGHVS and CDR2 is FNYEAQ in the germline V gene. CDR3 length: 16 amino acids. The CDR3 sequence is CASSLLAEGSTDTQYF. In DNA, the CDR3 is TGTGCCAGCAGCTTACTAGCGGAGGGGAGCACAGATACGCAGTATTTT.

The sample holds many counts of this clonotype. V is TRBV7-2 and J is TRBJ2-1, with D possibly TRBD2 on 6 matching bases. The germline V gene encodes CDR1 SGHTA and CDR2 FQGNSA. The CDR3 length is 13 residues. V was cut by 4 bases and J by 10 bases, with 14 bases left in between. The CDR3, as DNA: TGTGCCAGCAGCTATAAGGGCGGAGGGGAGCAGTTCTTC. Its translation is CASSYKGGGEQFF.

This clonotype was observed a few times. This chain uses TRBV27 with TRBJ2-5; unclear D gene. This CDR3 is 14 amino acids long. The germline V gene encodes CDR1 MNHEY and CDR2 SMNVEV (reference sequence). V was trimmed by 6 bases and J by 5 bases, leaving 16 bases between them. CDR3: CASRAYGVQETQYF. The CDR3 DNA is TGTGCCAGCAGAGCCTATGGGGTCCAGGAGACCCAGTACTTC.

This clonotype showed up just a few times. This chain connects TRBV24-1 to TRBJ2-1; no definite D call. V was clipped by 4 bases and J by 5 bases, with 8 bases between them. Germline V gives CDR1 KGHDR, CDR2 SFDVKD. This CDR3 has 13 amino acids. The CDR3 sequence: CATSDPRNNEQFF. CDR3 DNA sequence: TGTGCCACCAGTGACCCCCGAAACAATGAGCAGTTCTTC.

The rearrangement links TRBV11-2 to TRBJ2-1, with D possibly being TRBD1 (6 bases). The CDR3 covers 15 residues. Germline loops: CDR1 SGHAT, CDR2 FQNNGV. The germline V and J ends were trimmed by 5 bases and 7 bases, with 18 bases remaining between them. CDR3 sequence reads: CASSPRGRVANEQFF. The CDR3 DNA is TGTGCCAGCAGCCCCAGGGGACGAGTAGCTAATGAGCAGTTCTTC.

The rearrangement links TRBV29-1 to TRBJ2-2, with D perhaps assigned TRBD1 or TRBD2 (5 bases each). The germline V and J ends were trimmed by 3 bases and 13 bases, with 12 bases remaining between them. The CDR3 has 11 amino acids. Germline V CDR1 and CDR2: SQVTM, ANQGSEA. The CDR3 is CSVERGGGLFF. In nucleotides, the CDR3 is TGCAGCGTTGAGAGGGGCGGTGGGCTGTTTTTT.

On this clonotype: A read error may account for a junction end that differs from germline. The chain has TRBV15 and TRBJ2-3; D is unclear. There are 14 residues in the CDR3. Germline CDR1 and CDR2: LNHNV and YYDKDF (reference sequence). CDR3 sequence: CATGRRRGTDTQYF. As DNA, the CDR3 is TGTGCCACCGGCAGGCGTCGCGGCACAGATACGCAGTATTTT.